These 22 T cell receptor beta chains share one sample of origin, sequenced in a study of blood T cell repertoires in COVID-19. This table comes from immunoSEQ multiplex PCR, and its TCRdb copy is limited to in-frame clones, with some not included. The sample lists hundreds of thousands of clones, approximately 90% occurring once. Sequencing was done on a sample of peripheral blood. The receptors come from a woman aged 40 to 50 who had recovered from COVID-19.

This chain links TRBV10-1 with TRBJ2-1, with 13 bases that match TRBD2. The trim removed 8 bases at V and 0 bases at J, leaving 7 bases unmatched. The length of the CDR3 is 17 residues. The germline V gene has CDR1 WNHNN and CDR2 SYGVQD (reference sequence). CDR3 amino acids: CASRLAGGPFSYNEQFF. The CDR3 DNA reads TGCGCCAGCCGACTAGCGGGAGGCCCTTTCTCCTACAATGAGCAGTTCTTC.

The V call is TRBV27, the J call TRBJ2-7; 11 bases are shared with TRBD2. With V trimmed by 2 bases and J by 4 bases, 4 bases remained unmatched. The CDR3 has 15 amino acids. Germline loops: CDR1 MNHEY, CDR2 SMNVEV (reference sequence). The chain's CDR3 is CASSLVGLAAYEQYF. The DNA for the CDR3 is TGTGCCAGCAGTTTAGTGGGACTAGCGGCATACGAGCAGTACTTC.

The gene calls are TRBV5-1 and TRBJ2-5; the match to TRBD2 covers 16 bases. V trimming: 4 bases; J trimming: 2 bases; junction bases outside the gene matches: 11. From germline, CDR1 is SGHRS and CDR2 YFSETQ. This CDR3 has 19 residues. In nucleotides, the CDR3 is TGCGCCAGCAGCCACCGACCGGGACTAGCGGGAGGGCCGCAAGAGACCCAGTACTTC. Residues: CASSHRPGLAGGPQETQYF.

The rearrangement uses TRBV28 and TRBJ1-5; maybe TRBD1 (5 bases). Germline V gene lookup returns CDR1 MDHEN and CDR2 SYDVKM. CDR3 length: 15 amino acids. Deletions cut 6 bases from V and 0 bases from J, with 12 bases between. The CDR3 here is CASRPPGGSNQPQHF. CDR3 bases: TGTGCCAGCAGACCTCCGGGGGGTAGCAATCAGCCCCAGCATTTT.

This sequence joins TRBV27 and TRBJ1-2; maybe TRBD1 (6 bases). The ends were cut back, 3 bases at V and 1 base at J, with 15 bases in the middle. Germline CDR1 is MNHEY and CDR2 is SMNVEV (reference sequence). This CDR3 has 16 residues. Here the CDR3 DNA reads TGTGCCAGCAGTTTTTGGGGAGGGGGGGTTAACTATGGCTACACCTTC. Translated: CASSFWGGGVNYGYTF.

The chain joins TRBV19 to TRBJ2-3, with D possibly being TRBD2 (7 bases). CDR1 is LNHDA, CDR2 SQIVND, per germline (reference sequence). This CDR3 contains 15 residues. V dropped 3 bases and J dropped 4 bases, with 14 bases sitting between them. The CDR3 coding sequence is TGTGCCAGTAGTATTGGGGGGGCTTGGGCAGATACGCAGTATTTT. Protein sequence: CASSIGGAWADTQYF. Full variable domain (rest looked up from reference TRBV19 and TRBJ2-3): DGGITQSPKYLFRKEGQNVTLSCEQNLNHDAMYWYRQDPGQGLRLIYYSQIVNDFQKGDIAEGYSVSREKKESFPLTVTSAQKNPTAFYLCASSIGGAWADTQYFGPGTRLTVL.

This chain uses TRBV11-2 with TRBJ2-1; 14 bases map to TRBD2. The germline V gene has CDR1 SGHAT and CDR2 FQNNGV. The CDR3 runs to 13 residues. The ends lost 5 bases at V and 9 bases at J; junction bases unmatched: 0. For the CDR3, the DNA is TGTGCCAGCAGCGGACTAGCGGGGGGTGAGCAGTTCTTC. It translates to CASSGLAGGEQFF.

In regard to this clone: A read error may produce the germline difference seen at one junction end. The chain links TRBV7-7 to TRBJ2-2; 7 nucleotides line up with TRBD1. Germline CDR1 reads SSHAT; CDR2 reads FNYEAQ (reference sequence). The CDR3 runs to 15 residues. The CDR3 here is CASTLQTGIAGELFF. The CDR3, as DNA: TGTGCTAGCACCCTCCAGACAGGGATAGCCGGGGAGCTGTTTTTT.

This chain uses TRBV14 with TRBJ1-4; 8 bases are shared with TRBD1. Per germline, CDR1 SGHDN and CDR2 FVKESK. The CDR3 is 14 amino acids. The trim removed 4 bases at V and 8 bases at J, leaving 6 bases unmatched. DNA of the CDR3: TGTGCCAGCAGCCCACAGGGGGGGCGGGAAAAACTGTTTTTT. Translating it yields CASSPQGGREKLFF.

The J gene is TRBJ2-1, the V gene TRBV5-4, with TRBD1 matching 7 bases. With V trimmed by 4 bases and J by 10 bases, 5 bases remained unmatched. Looked up from germline, CDR1 is SGHNT and CDR2 is YYREEE (reference sequence). This CDR3 has 12 amino acids. CDR3 residues: CASSTYRGEQFF. The CDR3 DNA sequence: TGTGCCAGCAGCACCTACAGGGGCGAGCAGTTCTTC.

The chain uses TRBV3-1 (or the pseudogene TRBV3-2) and TRBJ2-7; possibly TRBD2 for D (6 bases). The V gene lost 4 bases and the J gene lost 6 bases, with 13 bases spanning the gap. Germline assignment: CDR1 LGHDT and CDR2 YNNKEL (reference sequence). This CDR3 contains 13 residues. In DNA, the CDR3 is TGTGCCAGCAGCCCGACTAGTAATGGCGAGCAGTACGTC. As protein: CASSPTSNGEQYV.

The sample holds a few counts of this clone. The gene calls are TRBV28 and TRBJ1-5, with 7 bases identical to TRBD1. CDR1 MDHEN and CDR2 SYDVKM come from the germline V gene. Trimming removed 6 bases from V and 2 bases from J; junction bases left unmatched: 10. The CDR3 runs to 16 residues. The CDR3 DNA is TGTGCCAGCAGACCCCACCAGGGGGATGGCAATCAGCCCCAGCATTTT. As protein: CASRPHQGDGNQPQHF. Complete variable domain (other parts from reference TRBV28 and TRBJ1-5): DVKVTQSSRYLVKRTGEKVFLECVQDMDHENMFWYRQDPGLGLRLIYFSYDVKMKEKGDIPEGYSVSREKKERFSLILESASTNQTSMYLCASRPHQGDGNQPQHFGDGTRLSIL.

The chain employs TRBV27 and TRBJ2-1; 9 bases agree with TRBD2. Germline V gene sequence: CDR1 MNHEY, CDR2 SMNVEV (reference sequence). Trimming at V came to 3 bases and at J to 4 bases, leaving 7 bases not matched to a gene. The CDR3 runs 16 residues. The CDR3 loop is CASSFRTSGPYNEQFF. Written as DNA, the CDR3 is TGTGCCAGCAGTTTCCGAACTAGCGGGCCTTACAATGAGCAGTTCTTC.

The chain is built from TRBV21-1 and TRBJ2-2; TRBD2 reflects the table's D call only, with no check against the DNA. TRBV21-1 is a pseudogene segment. There are 17 residues in the CDR3. This CDR3 reads CASSNRGGPANTGELFF. CDR3 sequence (DNA): TGTGCCAGCAGCAACCGCGGAGGACCGGCGAACACCGGGGAGCTGTTTTTT.

The CDR3 reads CASSSGTSGTDTQYF. In DNA form, the CDR3 reads TGTGCCAGCAGCTCCGGGACTAGCGGCACAGATACGCAGTATTTT. The chain uses TRBV11-1 and TRBJ2-3, with TRBD2 matching over 10 bases. Germline values: CDR1 SGHAT, CDR2 FQDESV (reference sequence). The CDR3 length is 15 residues. The ends lost 4 bases at V and 1 base at J; junction bases unmatched: 2. The whole variable domain, remainder taken from reference TRBV11-1 and TRBJ2-3, is EAEVAQSPRYKITEKSQAVAFWCDPISGHATLYWYRQILGQGPELLVQFQDESVVDDSQLPKDRFSAERLKGVDSTLKIQPAELGDSAMYLCASSSGTSGTDTQYFGPGTRLTVL.

The V call is TRBV4-1, the J call TRBJ2-3; D unclear. Germline CDR1 and CDR2: MGHRA and YSYEKL. The CDR3 spans 12 residues. The V gene lost 1 base and the J gene lost 5 bases, with 4 bases spanning the gap. The DNA of the CDR3 is TGCGCCAGCAGCCAAGTTCTAGATACGCAGTATTTT. Translation: CASSQVLDTQYF.

The chain combines TRBV28 with TRBJ2-7; D may be TRBD2 (7 bases). Germline V gene sequence: CDR1 MDHEN, CDR2 SYDVKM. This CDR3 spans 13 amino acids. The germline V and J ends were trimmed by 6 bases and 2 bases, with 11 bases remaining between them. As DNA, the CDR3 is TGTGCCAGCAGCCCGGGGGGCCCCTACGAGCAGTACTTC. Its translation: CASSPGGPYEQYF.

The chain is built from TRBV5-4 and TRBJ2-2; D remains unclear. The germline gives CDR1 SGHNT, CDR2 YYREEE (reference sequence). Deletions cut 0 bases from V and 0 bases from J, with 12 bases between. CDR3 length: 17 residues. The CDR3 reads CASSLGSSTANTGELFF. CDR3 in DNA: TGTGCCAGCAGCTTGGGTAGCTCTACCGCGAACACCGGGGAGCTGTTTTTT.

V is TRBV10-1 and J is TRBJ2-2; no clear D. CDR3 length: 13 amino acids. V dropped 6 bases and J dropped 7 bases, with 12 bases sitting between them. Germline CDR1 WNHNN, CDR2 SYGVQD (reference sequence). The CDR3 DNA reads as TGCGCCAGCAGCCCATGGTCGGGCGGGGAGCTGTTTTTT. As protein: CASSPWSGGELFF.

The chain uses TRBV5-4 and TRBJ2-3, with TRBD2 matching over 10 bases. V was clipped by 0 bases and J by 4 bases; unmatched bases: 2. Germline lookup yields CDR1 SGHNT and CDR2 YYREEE (reference sequence). The CDR3 spans 15 residues. CDR3 amino acids: CASSLESGRADTQYF. In nucleotides, the CDR3 is TGTGCCAGCAGCTTGGAGAGCGGGAGGGCAGATACGCAGTATTTT.

CDR3 nucleotides: TGTGCCAGCAGCGTGTCAGATTACGAGCAGTACTTC. Encoded protein: CASSVSDYEQYF. This chain links TRBV9 with TRBJ2-7; D ambiguous. The CDR3 is made up of 12 amino acids. CDR1 and CDR2 from the germline V gene are SGDLS and YYNGEE. The V gene lost 2 bases and the J gene lost 4 bases, with 7 bases spanning the gap. Based on the CDR3 plus reference TRBV9 and TRBJ2-7, the full variable domain is DSGVTQTPKHLITATGQRVTLRCSPRSGDLSVYWYQQSLDQGLQFLIQYYNGEERAKGNILERFSAQQFPDLHSELNLSSLELGDSALYFCASSVSDYEQYFGPGTRLTVT.

The V and J genes are TRBV24-1 and TRBJ2-5, with D uncertain. The CDR3 totals 12 residues. Trimming shortened V by 3 bases and J by 4 bases, and 5 bases separated the two germline ends. Germline assignment: CDR1 KGHDR and CDR2 SFDVKD. CDR3 sequence reads: CATSDVAETQYF. DNA for the CDR3: TGTGCCACCAGTGATGTAGCAGAGACCCAGTACTTC.